This T cell receptor (beta chain) was captured by sequencing in a study of T cells after yellow fever vaccination. Using its own MiXCR run on the 5' RACE reads, TCRdb lists one record per CDR3 protein. The table has under 300,000 distinct CDR3 sequences, 6.5% to 8.5% seen once; the top ten hold over 0.65%. This clonotype has a handful of counts. Sample: CD4+ T cells sorted from PBMCs, taken 15 days after the yellow fever booster vaccination. The clonotype comes from a young man who received the YFV17D yellow fever vaccine.

CDR3 region: CASSLGGSGSNTQYF. CDR3 bases: TGCGCCAGCAGCCTCGGGGGGAGCGGGAGCAACACGCAGTATTTT. V gene TRBV4-3 combines with J gene TRBJ2-3, with TRBD2 matching 8 bases. This CDR3 has 15 amino acids. With V trimmed by 4 bases and J by 9 bases, 12 bases remained unmatched. Germline CDR1 LGHNA, CDR2 YSLEER.